Detailed here is one T cell receptor beta chain. This entry belongs to a study of shared clonotypes between healthy human individuals. Germline assignment: CDR1 SGHTA and CDR2 FQGNSA. V lost 0 bases, J lost 8 bases, and 15 bases lay in between. This CDR3 is 15 amino acids long. Measured with immunoSEQ multiplex PCR; TCRdb has only the in-frame clones, and not every one. The data contain over a million clones, about 75% of them singletons. Sequenced input: memory CD4+ T cells sorted from blood. Specified subset: CD45RA-negative fraction. The origin of this receptor is a man aged 18 to 30 in good health. This chain uses TRBV7-2 with TRBJ2-3; no clear D. CDR3: CASSLAPTIIGTQYF. CDR3 DNA: TGTGCCAGCAGCTTAGCCCCGACCATCATCGGTACGCAGTATTTT.